This entry lists 20 T cell receptor beta chains sequenced from one sample in a study of CD8+CD57+ T cells in acquired aplastic anemia. Genomic DNA templated the TCR beta VDJ and CDR3 profiling. TCRdb reanalysed the reads using MiXCR and keeps one entry per CDR3 protein. The table has roughly 280,000 distinct CDR3 sequences, 50% to 65% seen once. In patients chosen for sequencing, flow cytometry had shown CD8+CD57+ cell expansion. The sample taken for sequencing was sorted CD4+, CD8+, or CD8+CD57+ T cells (not recorded which) from PBMCs. Receptors originate from a human donor with aplastic anemia.

The chain employs TRBV29-1 and TRBJ1-1, with no clear D. The V end was cut by 5 bases, the J end by 4 bases, with 11 bases between. CDR3 length: 12 residues. Germline V gene sequence: CDR1 SQVTM, CDR2 ANQGSEA. The CDR3, as DNA: TGCAGCGTTAACTCCGGCGGCACTGAAGCTTTCTTT. This codes for CSVNSGGTEAFF.

The chain employs TRBV2 and TRBJ2-6; D remains ambiguous. The germline gives CDR1 SNHLY, CDR2 FYNNEI. This CDR3 region has 14 residues. V shed 4 bases and J shed 4 bases, with 8 bases lying between them. This CDR3 is CASSAERGANVLTF. CDR3 in DNA: TGTGCCAGCAGTGCGGAGAGGGGGGCCAACGTCCTGACTTTC. The entire variable domain, with the rest obtained from reference TRBV2 and TRBJ2-6, is as follows: EPEVTQTPSHQVTQMGQEVILRCVPISNHLYFYWYRQILGQKVEFLVSFYNNEISEKSEIFDDQFSVERPDGSNFTLKIRSTKLEDSAMYFCASSAERGANVLTFGAGSRLTVL.

This chain links TRBV5-1 with TRBJ2-7; D is uncertain. Trimming left V 2 bases short and J 4 bases short, with 10 bases between. This CDR3 is built from 13 residues. Germline V lookup: CDR1 SGHRS, CDR2 YFSETQ. Written as DNA, the CDR3 is TGCGCCAGCAGCTTAAACCCGGGTTACGAGCAGTACTTC. Translating it yields CASSLNPGYEQYF.

The CDR3 sequence: CATSRDTNTIYF. The CDR3 DNA reads TGTGCCACCAGCAGAGATACGAACACCATATATTTT. The rearrangement joins TRBV15 to TRBJ1-3; D is unresolved. The V gene lost 0 bases and the J gene lost 7 bases, with 4 bases spanning the gap. CDR1 and CDR2 (germline): LNHNV, YYDKDF (reference sequence). CDR3 length: 12 amino acids.

The V and J genes are TRBV7-2 and TRBJ2-7; 9 bases are a match to TRBD2. V trimming: 4 bases; J trimming: 4 bases; junction bases outside the gene matches: 8. Germline CDR1 reads SGHTA; CDR2 reads FQGNSA. The CDR3 is 15 amino acids. CDR3 sequence: CASSSIAGDVYEQYF. The CDR3 DNA reads as TGTGCCAGCAGCTCCATAGCGGGAGACGTTTACGAGCAGTACTTC.

J is TRBJ2-1 and V is TRBV15, with D possibly being TRBD2 (6 bases). The V gene lost 4 bases and the J gene lost 6 bases, with 22 bases spanning the gap. Germline CDR1 and CDR2: LNHNV and YYDKDF (reference sequence). CDR3 size: 17 residues. The CDR3 DNA is TGTGCCACCAGCAATCCATGGGATGGTAGCGGTCGCAATGAGCAGTTCTTC. It is translated as CATSNPWDGSGRNEQFF.

The chain is built from TRBV19 and TRBJ2-1, with unresolved D. This CDR3 spans 15 amino acids. V lost 4 bases, J lost 6 bases, and 16 bases lay in between. From germline, CDR1 is LNHDA and CDR2 SQIVND (reference sequence). The DNA for the CDR3 is TGTGCCAGTAGTAAACCCCAAGTGGGCATCAATGAGCAGTTCTTC. The encoded protein is CASSKPQVGINEQFF.

The chain is built from TRBV9 and TRBJ2-7; unclear D gene. The CDR3 totals 14 residues. Germline V gene sequence: CDR1 SGDLS, CDR2 YYNGEE. Trimming took 4 bases from V and 6 from J, leaving 17 bases between them. CDR3: CASSSQMSPREQYF. The CDR3 coding sequence is TGTGCCAGCAGCTCCCAAATGTCTCCCCGCGAGCAGTACTTC.

The chain couples TRBV24-1 to TRBJ1-2; D is unclear. Deletions cut 2 bases from V and 3 bases from J, with 12 bases between. Germline assignment: CDR1 KGHDR and CDR2 SFDVKD. The CDR3 has 15 amino acids. Written as DNA, the CDR3 is TGTGCCACCAGTGATTCGAGAGGGCCGGACTATGGCTACACCTTC. Its protein product is CATSDSRGPDYGYTF.

The genes are TRBV11-1 and TRBJ2-3; D tentatively reads TRBD1 or TRBD2 (5 bases each). Deletions cut 2 bases from V and 5 bases from J, with 14 bases between. The CDR3 is 15 residues long. Germline V CDR1 and CDR2: SGHAT, FQDESV (reference sequence). In DNA form, the CDR3 reads TGTGCCAGCAGCTTAAACCGGGGACGAGGAGATACGCAGTATTTT. It translates to CASSLNRGRGDTQYF.

This clonotype was observed a few times. The chain couples TRBV29-1 to TRBJ2-3; D is ambiguous. V was pared by 4 bases and J by 2 bases, with 10 bases between. CDR3 length equals 13 residues. CDR1 and CDR2 (germline): SQVTM, ANQGSEA. CDR3 in amino acids: CSVGQLLTDTQYF. The CDR3 DNA sequence: TGCAGCGTTGGGCAACTACTCACAGATACGCAGTATTTT.

This rearrangement joins TRBV6-1 to TRBJ1-4, with no clear D. The CDR3 has 16 residues. Per germline, CDR1 MNHNS and CDR2 SASEGT. Between the trimmed V and J ends, which lost 8 bases and 0 bases, there was a span of 16 bases. CDR3 nucleotide sequence: TGTGCCAGCTCTTCGGGGAAGCCCGCAACTAATGAAAAACTGTTTTTT. Protein: CASSSGKPATNEKLFF.

This clonotype was picked up a small number of times. This sequence joins TRBV20-1 and TRBJ1-2; D call uncertain. The germline gives CDR1 DFQATT, CDR2 SNEGSKA (reference sequence). Trimming took 1 base from V and 4 from J, leaving 10 bases between them. The CDR3 contains 13 residues. Here the CDR3 reads CSARGLASYGYTF. The DNA of the CDR3 is TGCAGTGCTAGAGGACTGGCGAGCTATGGCTACACCTTC.

This clonotype was counted many times. This rearrangement joins TRBV7-8 to TRBJ1-6; 9 bases fit TRBD1. From germline, CDR1 is SGHVS and CDR2 FQNEAQ. The CDR3 is 15 residues long. The V and J ends lost 5 bases and 5 bases, in that order; junction bases with no gene match: 4. CDR3: CASSVRTGDNSPLHF. Here the CDR3 DNA reads TGTGCCAGCAGCGTGAGGACAGGGGATAATTCACCCCTCCACTTT.

This clonotype was counted ten times or more. The chain is built from TRBV25-1 and TRBJ1-6; tentatively, D is TRBD1 (6 bases). Germline CDR1 and CDR2: MGHDK and SYGVNS. The CDR3 is 14 residues long. V was pared by 7 bases and J by 4 bases, with 11 bases between. CDR3 in amino acids: CASTEGGYNSPLHF. Written as DNA, the CDR3 is TGTGCCAGCACCGAAGGGGGGTATAATTCACCCCTCCACTTT.

The chain employs TRBV12-3 or TRBV12-4 and TRBJ2-1; 7 bases line up with TRBD1. V trimming: 5 bases; J trimming: 9 bases; junction bases outside the gene matches: 4. The CDR3 length is 12 residues. The CDR3 DNA is TGTGCCAGCAGTGTAGGGGGCAGTGAGCAGTTCTTC. Its translation: CASSVGGSEQFF.

The table lists this clonotype with a count of one. The chain is built from TRBV24-1 and TRBJ2-1, with 10 bases that match TRBD2. Per the germline V gene, CDR1 is KGHDR and CDR2 is SFDVKD. There are 15 residues in the CDR3. Trimming cost V 3 bases and J 4 bases; bases outside gene matches: 2. The CDR3 DNA reads TGTGCCACCAGTGATGTGACTAGCGGGTACAATGAGCAGTTCTTC. Protein: CATSDVTSGYNEQFF.

The chain recombines TRBV9 with TRBJ2-2, with TRBD2 identical over 8 bases. The CDR3 is 11 amino acids. The V gene's germline CDR1 is SGDLS and CDR2 YYNGEE. V gave up 0 bases and J gave up 16 bases; unmatched junction bases: 2. For the CDR3, the DNA is TGTGCCAGCAGCGTAGCGGGGGGGCCGTTTTTT. As protein: CASSVAGGPFF. The variable domain in full, completed from reference TRBV9 and TRBJ2-2, reads DSGVTQTPKHLITATGQRVTLRCSPRSGDLSVYWYQQSLDQGLQFLIQYYNGEERAKGNILERFSAQQFPDLHSELNLSSLELGDSALYFCASSVAGGPFFGEGSRLTVL.

The rearrangement links TRBV12-3 or TRBV12-4 to TRBJ2-6; the D gene is possibly TRBD2 (6 bases). This CDR3 contains 16 residues. V lost 7 bases to trimming and J lost 2 bases, with 15 bases between them. The CDR3 DNA follows: TGTGCCAGCACCGGGAGCCCAGATACTGGGGCCAACGTCCTGACTTTC. Translated: CASTGSPDTGANVLTF.

J is TRBJ1-2 and V is TRBV5-1; a weak D match, TRBD1 (6 bases). Trimming stripped 10 bases from V and 4 bases from J, with 14 bases between. The germline V gene has CDR1 SGHRS and CDR2 YFSETQ. This CDR3 is built from 12 residues. CDR3 bases: TGCGCCGGCGGTACAGGGTCCTATGGCTACACCTTC. Its protein is CAGGTGSYGYTF.